This T cell receptor beta chain was identified during a study of cytomegalovirus exposure and HLA in healthy donors (TCRdb year 2017). About the study as a whole: An earlier analysis of about 530 of the donors reported 250 to 300 Gb of sequence data and 117 million unique TCR beta sequences obtained from roughly 170 million T cells. To predict cytomegalovirus infection status, the study combined high-throughput TCR immunosequencing, statistical association of individual TCRs with disease status, and machine learning. A separate validation cohort of roughly 110 different subjects was used in addition to the roughly 640-subject first cohort. Of the approximately 400 genotyped donors, 65% to 90% were placed in the genetic ancestry cluster associated with self-reported Caucasian donors. A later analysis re-examined previously published TCR beta repertoires from hundreds of donors and added high-resolution HLA genotyping to investigate patterns of TCR occurrence. An early release that covered about 640 HLA-typed donors contained approximately 300 gigabases of sequencing data and about 84 million unique TCR sequences. HLA typing included class I and class II loci at four-digit resolution. The study was designed to test whether signatures of past pathogen exposure could be identified by cataloging public T cell receptors. Rather than drawing on any new phenotypic data, the later analysis identified candidate immune exposures from TCR beta sequences and the way those sequences occurred across donors. Among almost 400 genotyped donors of the cohort, an average of about 240,000 unique TCR beta nucleotide sequences were sequenced per donor, 15% to 20% of them non-productive. Typing coverage varied by locus: about 629-640 donors for A, B, C, DRB1 and DQB1; roughly 510 for DQA1; more than 600 for DPA1; approximately 470 for DPB1. An earlier analysis of 450 to 750 of the donors used high-throughput TCR beta sequencing to judge whether each TCR beta V gene segment behaved as functional or pseudogenic. The study used immunosequencing to profile the T cell repertoires of under 700 subjects and linked those repertoires to cytomegalovirus serostatus. Donor age, sex, ethnicity and CMV serostatus were compiled alongside the repertoire data. A few DR-DQ haplotypes were handled as single units for association and clustering because linkage in the cohort was strong. Genome-wide SNP genotypes for about 55% of the roughly 670 donors were used in a later genetic analysis, which treated that subset as a discovery cohort. Every discovery cohort repertoire had been produced on one sequencing platform.

Overall study results and their limits: Because counts were too low, about 15 rarely observed V segments, including chromosome 9 orphons, were left out of the earlier analysis of 500 to 750 of the donors. Broadly in line with IMGT annotations, most TCR beta V segments showed up in productive rearrangements about 87% or about 30% of the time in an earlier analysis of under 700 of the donors. When HLA alleles, especially DR and DQ, strongly co-occurred, attributing TCR associations to individual alleles was difficult. According to a later analysis, parvovirus B19, influenza, CMV and Epstein-Barr virus appeared linked to several top co-occurrence clusters. It was suggested by the authors that the approach could potentially be generalized to other disease states and immunological phenotypes. The cohort was sequenced for TCR beta chains only, and without alpha or paired-chain data the features that could be detected were limited. Most CMV-associated TCR beta chains appeared to be HLA-restricted in a later analysis, and the HLA associations seemed to be driven largely by CMV exposure. The study gave a list of about 170 TCR beta chains associated with cytomegalovirus. Because HLA typing was missing for some donors at each locus, association tests included only the typed subset. A further reported finding was that TCR beta sequences accurately predicted the HLA-A and HLA-B alleles for most subjects in the first cohort. Most TCR sequences were observed very rarely across donors, whereas some public TCRs were present in many individuals. Immune exposure information for the cohort was limited to CMV serostatus. Compared with the roughly 670-donor mean, donors in an Asian-associated ancestry cluster had fewer N-insertions in productive TCRs, according to a later genetic analysis. Roughly uniform sequencing depth across donors was assumed in presence/absence analyses, although this assumption may not hold. The classifier was reported to diagnose cytomegalovirus status with high specificity and sensitivity in both the original and validation cohorts. In a later analysis, 15,000 to 20,000 TCR beta sequences were associated with specific HLA alleles at a false discovery rate of 0.05. In vitro tests confirmed that a few of the cytomegalovirus-associated TCR beta chains recognize cytomegalovirus antigens. An association between a missense DCLRE1C variant and V-gene and J-gene trimming of TCR beta chains was found in a later genetic analysis and replicated in an independent cohort. The sequencing pipeline was judged likely to have produced a cluster of highly shared sequence variants as a technical artifact. Linkage disequilibrium might explain the correlated functional status among segregating V segments, but an unknown experimental factor could not be excluded. In a later analysis, the rate of TCR association differed among HLA loci, with DRB1 alleles having the most associated TCRs and HLA-C alleles having the fewest. In a later analysis, HLA-associated TCR beta chains were found to be more clonally expanded and to have lower generation probabilities than equally common non-associated chains.

As regards this clone: The antigen it recognizes is unknown. No quality values exist for individual bases; no much larger clone is one base distant.

In total, 630 or so healthy bone marrow donors made up the cohort. All cohort members were sampled while nominally healthy, although unrecorded immune exposures were likely present. The donor was CMV seronegative and was included in the group of a few hundred seronegative cohort members. A peripheral blood sample was provided by each donor, and peripheral blood mononuclear cells were used for TCR beta sequencing. The Qiagen DNeasy Blood Extraction Kit was used to extract genomic DNA from the blood cell samples. The receptor library was made with the immunoSEQ multiplex PCR assay. For the multiplex PCR, a mixture combining 60 forward primers for TCR Vbeta segments and 13 reverse primers for TCR Jbeta segments was used. The CDR3 region of rearranged TCR beta genes was amplified from genomic DNA with a multiplex PCR assay. On the Illumina HiSeq System, the amplified TCR beta libraries were sequenced as 87-base-pair reads. The paper's processing steps were these. A later analysis tallied 75 million to 95 million unique TCR beta chains across the 550 to 850 repertoires, and about 10 million of those chains were shared by two or more donors. Raw reads were error-corrected and collapsed into unique sequences with a nearest-neighbor algorithm that merged closely related sequences to remove PCR and sequencing errors. V, D and J gene segments were assigned by aligning CDR3 sequences to IMGT reference sequences. For a sequence to be retained, a match of at least six nucleotides to both a V gene segment and a J gene segment was required. Rearrangements were classified as productive when the CDR3 lacked stop codons and remained in frame with V and J, and all other rearrangements were classified as non-productive. CDR3 was defined by IMGT convention, running from the second conserved V-encoded cysteine to the conserved J-encoded phenylalanine. In an earlier analysis of 550 to 650 of the donors, sequences lacking an unambiguous match to a single V gene segment were excluded. In an earlier analysis of several hundred of the donors, V segments were called functional above 56.7% productive rearrangements and were called segregating when the between-donor standard deviation exceeded 5%. A statistical classification framework was built to diagnose cytomegalovirus status from the catalog of TCR beta chain sequences. V and J gene assignment, in a later analysis, came from comparing TCR nucleotide sequences with IMGT/GENE-DB human TR gene sequences. Using the TCRdist pipeline, a later analysis assigned CDR3 sequences along with most-parsimonious VDJ recombination scenarios. In a later analysis, every TCR beta chain was defined by the combination of its CDR3 amino acid sequence and its V-gene family, and reads without a unique V-gene family were dropped. In a later analysis, a few hundred highly shared, low-generation-probability nucleotide sequences were removed to address suspected cross-contamination and a sequencing artifact. A later analysis calculated a clonal expansion index for each public chain from normalized within-repertoire ranks of inferred template counts. Generation probabilities in a later analysis came from a VDJ recombination model fitted to out-of-frame rearrangements, and those results were checked against IGoR. Hypergeometric tests were used in a later analysis to score TCR-TCR, TCR-HLA and TCR-CMV co-occurrence, with a repertoire-size bias correction applied to the TCR pairs. In a later analysis, false discovery rates were estimated by permuting HLA or CMV assignments 20 times. In a later analysis, co-occurring TCRs were grouped using DBSCAN, and TCRdist sequence similarity was added for clustering within HLA-allele-positive subsets. Repertoires with fewer than 30,000 or more than 120,000 public chains, plus five repertoires with anomalous nucleotide sharing, were excluded from co-occurrence clustering. Not all clones reach the TCRdb copy of this immuneACCESS table, which keeps in-frame sequences only. Checked studies attribute under half of the gap to unresolved V genes and leave the rest unexplained. V and J calls plus clone size are reproduced from that table; the DNA served to infer D and trimming. This sample has 150,000 to 160,000 clones in its table, and 80% to 90% of those were observed once. Of the sample, roughly 2.3% is held by the ten largest clones.

The sequence was obtained from a woman between 18 and 29 years old in good health and CMV-seronegative. Specimen: PBMCs.

The CDR3 sequence is CATSREGRQPQHF. The bases read TGTGCCACCAGCAGAGAGGGCCGGCAGCCCCAGCATTTT. The V gene is TRBV15 and the J gene is TRBJ1-5, with the D gene uncertain. The V end loses 0 bases and the J end loses 7 bases, and a stretch of 7 bases separates them. Measured from the cysteine to the phenylalanine, the CDR3 is 13 residues long. Just the 39-base CDR3 DNA is kept, in frame starting at base 1. CDR1 and CDR2 are read off the germline V gene (reference sequence) as LNHNV and YYDKDF.